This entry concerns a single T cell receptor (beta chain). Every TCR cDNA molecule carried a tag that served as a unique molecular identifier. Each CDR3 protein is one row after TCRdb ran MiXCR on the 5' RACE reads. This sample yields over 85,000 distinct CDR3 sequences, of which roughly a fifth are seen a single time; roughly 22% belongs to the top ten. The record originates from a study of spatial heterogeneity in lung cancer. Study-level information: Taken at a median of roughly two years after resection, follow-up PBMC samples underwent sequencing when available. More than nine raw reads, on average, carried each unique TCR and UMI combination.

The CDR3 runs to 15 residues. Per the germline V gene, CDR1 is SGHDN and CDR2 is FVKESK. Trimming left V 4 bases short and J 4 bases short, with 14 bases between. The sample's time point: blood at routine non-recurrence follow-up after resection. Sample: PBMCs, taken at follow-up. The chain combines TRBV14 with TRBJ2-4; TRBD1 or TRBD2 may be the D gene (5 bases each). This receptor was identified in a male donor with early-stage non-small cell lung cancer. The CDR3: CASSRTHGAKNIQYF. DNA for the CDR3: TGTGCCAGCAGCCGAACACACGGGGCGAAAAACATTCAGTACTTC. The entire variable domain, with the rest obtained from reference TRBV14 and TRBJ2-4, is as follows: EAGVTQFPSHSVIEKGQTVTLRCDPISGHDNLYWYRRVMGKEIKFLLHFVKESKQDESGMPNNRFLAERTGGTYSTLKVQPAELEDSGVYFCASSRTHGAKNIQYFGAGTRLSVL.